This T cell receptor (beta chain) was sequenced during a study of blood T cell repertoires in COVID-19. Across the study: The United States, Italy and Spain were the sources of the acute and convalescent COVID-19 samples. T cells, B-cell-depleted T cells, or PBMCs supplied cDNA or gDNA.

Sequencing was performed with immunoSEQ multiplex PCR; in TCRdb, only in-frame clones are kept and a portion is missing. This table holds under 200,000 clones, approximately 86% found once. The CDR3 is 16 amino acids. V was clipped by 2 bases and J by 0 bases, with 9 bases between them. Germline loops: CDR1 SGDLS, CDR2 YYNGEE. This chain joins TRBV9 and TRBJ2-6, with D possibly matching TRBD1 (6 bases). Input material: peripheral blood. The sequence was obtained from a man aged 60 to 69 with acute or convalescent COVID-19. The DNA of the CDR3 is TGTGCCAGCAGCGTGGACAGTAGCTCTGGGGCCAACGTCCTGACTTTC. It is translated as CASSVDSSSGANVLTF.